This TCR beta chain was retrieved from a study of CD8 T cells in Susac syndrome. Study observations and caveats: Regarding the TCR sequencing and HLA analysis, the study admitted that a relatively small number of individuals were involved.

CD8+ and CD4+ T cells circulating in blood were sequenced for TCR beta. The multiple sclerosis control group consisted of treatment-naive patients whose relapsing-remitting disease, which was either stable or active, fulfilled revised McDonald criteria. With random hexamers, reverse transcription was performed on about 0.5 to 1 ug of RNA. The amplification used immunoSEQ multiplex PCR on TCR beta CDR3; it spanned 54 Vbeta and 13 Jbeta. One entry per CDR3 protein, called by TCRdb with MiXCR from the immunoSEQ multiplex PCR reads. The data show 300,000 or so distinct CDR3 sequences, with about 92% seen just once and approximately 0.065% held by the top ten. Regarding this clonotype: Its antigen is undetermined.

Deletions cut 5 bases from V and 0 bases from J, with 13 bases between. There are 15 residues in the CDR3. Germline values: CDR1 MNHNS, CDR2 SASEGT. Sequencing was done on a sample of CD4+ T cells from PBMCs. The clonotype comes from a human donor with multiple sclerosis. The chain uses TRBV6-1 and TRBJ1-1; D gene uncertain. Here the CDR3 DNA reads TGTGCCAGCAGTTTTCGGAAGGAAATGAACACTGAAGCTTTCTTT. This translates into CASSFRKEMNTEAFF.